These 2 T cell receptor beta chains share one sample of origin, sequenced in a study of metastatic and nonmetastatic thyroid tumors (TCRdb year 2020). No treatment had been received by any patient before thyroid surgery. Library method: PCR. The instrument given in TCRdb is Illumina HiSeq 4000. TCRdb cleaned the public reads at Q25 with fastp, built clones with MiXCR and kept in-frame beta chains. The sample table records fewer than 25,000 clones; roughly a sixth of these occur just once. The ten largest account for roughly 2.6% of the sample. Source material: adjacent normal tissue. Receptors originate from a male donor with papillary thyroid cancer or a benign thyroid nodule (not recorded which). Some clones in this sample may be carry-over from other donors' samples.

The sample holds many counts of this clone. The chain uses TRBV30 and TRBJ2-7, with D perhaps matching TRBD2 (6 bases). Germline CDR1 and CDR2: GTSNPN and SVGIG (reference sequence). The CDR3 is made up of 13 amino acids. Between the trimmed V and J ends, which lost 3 bases and 3 bases, there was a span of 12 bases. CDR3 sequence: CAWSWDSDYEQYV. The CDR3 nucleotides are TGTGCCTGGAGCTGGGACTCGGACTACGAGCAGTACGTC.

This clone was found a few times. The junction and the germline gene differ at one end; a read error may be behind it. The J gene is TRBJ2-3, the V gene TRBV6-2 or TRBV6-3; possibly TRBD2 for D (7 bases). From germline, CDR1 is MNHEY and CDR2 SVGEGT. CDR3 length: 14 amino acids. CDR3 protein: CASSLGGGTYTQYF. The CDR3 DNA reads as TGTGCCAGCAGCTTGGGGGGGGGCACGTATACACAGTATTTT.